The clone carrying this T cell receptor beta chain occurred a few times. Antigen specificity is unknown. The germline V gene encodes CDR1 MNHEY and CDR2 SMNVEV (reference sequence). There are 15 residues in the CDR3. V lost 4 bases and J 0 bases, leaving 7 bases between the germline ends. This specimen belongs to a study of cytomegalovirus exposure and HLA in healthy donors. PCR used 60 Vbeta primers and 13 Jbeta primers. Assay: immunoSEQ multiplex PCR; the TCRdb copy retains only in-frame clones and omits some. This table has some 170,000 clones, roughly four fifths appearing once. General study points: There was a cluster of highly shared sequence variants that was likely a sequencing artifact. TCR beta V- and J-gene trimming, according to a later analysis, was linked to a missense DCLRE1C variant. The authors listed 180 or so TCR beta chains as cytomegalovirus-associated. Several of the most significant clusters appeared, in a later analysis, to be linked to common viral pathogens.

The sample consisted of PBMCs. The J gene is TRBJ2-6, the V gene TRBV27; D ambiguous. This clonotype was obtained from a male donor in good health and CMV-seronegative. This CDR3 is CASSSPSSGANVLTF. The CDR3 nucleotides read TGTGCCAGCAGTTCTCCCAGCTCTGGGGCCAACGTCCTGACTTTC.